This entry describes one T cell receptor delta chain. Its antigen is still unknown. This may come from a read error, since a much larger clone is one base off. Thymocytes were sorted as CD3+ TCRVdelta1+ TCRVdelta2- after alphabeta T cell depletion. Between about 96% and 99.6% of sorted thymocytes were Vdelta1+. This sample is part of a study of Vδ1+ human thymocytes. Extracted RNA was reverse transcribed into cDNA. CDR3 amplicons came from multiplex PCR with pooled V-gene forward and constant-region reverse primers. TCRdb reapplied CATT to the multiplex PCR reads. Seen here are about 53,000 delta-chain clones, roughly 16% observed once, and the top ten hold 0.3% to 0.5%. Germline lookup yields CDR1 GEAIGNYY and CDR2 EKD. CDR3 length: 20 residues. Findings and caveats of the study: In the thymus, TRG and TRD repertoires looked highly polyclonal with Gaussian CDR3 lengths. Unlike peripheral blood Vdelta1+ controls, thymic delta-chain sequences included approximately 20% Vdelta2 and few Vdelta3. TRD repertoires were essentially private, unlike widely shared TRG clonotypes.

The sample was Vdelta1+ gamma-delta thymocytes from the thymus. Subset here: FACS-sorted CD3+ TCRalphabeta- TCRVdelta1+ TCRVdelta2- thymocytes. The gene calls are TRDV2 and TRDJ1; 9 bases are a match to TRDD3. The receptor comes from a girl in the first two years of life who had congenital heart surgery. DNA of the CDR3: TGTGCCCGTGACACCGGTGGTCCCCGGCTGGGGGATCCCGACCCTGATAAACTCATCTTT. Translated, it gives CARDTGGPRLGDPDPDKLIF.